This record concerns one T cell receptor beta chain sequence. Here immunoSEQ multiplex PCR was the method, and the copy in TCRdb shows in-frame clones only, minus some. The data contain tens of thousands of clones, approximately 97% of them singletons. This sample was included in a study of cytomegalovirus exposure and HLA in healthy donors. Germline V lookup: CDR1 SGDLS, CDR2 YYNGEE. The CDR3 is 16 amino acids. V was pared by 0 bases and J by 5 bases, with 17 bases between. The sequenced material came from PBMCs. This TCR came from a woman between 18 and 30 years old in good health and CMV-seropositive. J is TRBJ2-5 and V is TRBV9; D possibly corresponds to TRBD2 (6 bases). In DNA form, the CDR3 reads TGTGCCAGCAGCGTAGCTACGGAGGGGCACGGGGAGACCCAGTACTTC. Its protein is CASSVATEGHGETQYF.